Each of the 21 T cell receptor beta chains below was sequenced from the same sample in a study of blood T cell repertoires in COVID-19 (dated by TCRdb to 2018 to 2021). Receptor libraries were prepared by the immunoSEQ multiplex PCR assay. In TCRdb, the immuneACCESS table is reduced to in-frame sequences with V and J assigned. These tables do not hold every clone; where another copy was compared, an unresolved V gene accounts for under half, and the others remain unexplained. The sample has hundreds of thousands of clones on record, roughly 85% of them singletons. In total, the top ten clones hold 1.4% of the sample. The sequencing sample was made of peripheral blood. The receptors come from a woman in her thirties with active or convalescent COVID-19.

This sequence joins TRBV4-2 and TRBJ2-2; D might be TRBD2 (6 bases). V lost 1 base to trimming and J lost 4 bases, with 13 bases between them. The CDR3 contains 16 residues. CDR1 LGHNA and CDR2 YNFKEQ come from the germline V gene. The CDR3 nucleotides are TGTGCCAGCAGCCAAGTGGGAGGAGCGGGCACCGGGGAGCTGTTTTTT. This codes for CASSQVGGAGTGELFF.

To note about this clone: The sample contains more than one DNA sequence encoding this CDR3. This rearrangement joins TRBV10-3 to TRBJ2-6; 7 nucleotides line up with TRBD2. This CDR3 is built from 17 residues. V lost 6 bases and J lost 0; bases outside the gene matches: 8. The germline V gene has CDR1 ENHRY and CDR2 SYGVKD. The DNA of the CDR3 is TGTGCCATCAGAGACCAGGCGGGAGACTCTGGGGCCAACGTCCTGACTTTC. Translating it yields CAIRDQAGDSGANVLTF.

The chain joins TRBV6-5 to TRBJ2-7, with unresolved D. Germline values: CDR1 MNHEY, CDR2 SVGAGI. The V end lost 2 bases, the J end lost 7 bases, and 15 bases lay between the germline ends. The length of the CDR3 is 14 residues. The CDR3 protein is CASSYKVTEREQYF. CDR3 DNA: TGTGCCAGCAGTTACAAGGTAACCGAGAGGGAGCAGTACTTC.

The CDR3 sequence: CASSQVLAGSQETQYF. In nucleotides, the CDR3 is TGCGCCAGCAGCCAAGTGCTAGCGGGGTCCCAAGAGACCCAGTACTTC. The rearrangement uses TRBV4-1 and TRBJ2-5, with TRBD2 identical over 9 bases. CDR3 length: 16 residues. Germline V lookup: CDR1 MGHRA, CDR2 YSYEKL. The trim removed 1 base at V and 1 base at J, leaving 4 bases unmatched.

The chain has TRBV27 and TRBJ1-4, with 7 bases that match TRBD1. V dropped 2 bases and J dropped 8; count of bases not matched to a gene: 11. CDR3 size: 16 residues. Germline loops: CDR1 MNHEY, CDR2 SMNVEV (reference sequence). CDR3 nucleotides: TGTGCCAGCAGTTTAAGCCCGACAGGGCTAAGGGAAAAACTGTTTTTT. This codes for CASSLSPTGLREKLFF.

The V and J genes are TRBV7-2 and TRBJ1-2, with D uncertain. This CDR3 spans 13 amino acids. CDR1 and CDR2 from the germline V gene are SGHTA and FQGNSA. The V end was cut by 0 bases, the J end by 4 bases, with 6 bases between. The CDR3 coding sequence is TGTGCCAGCAGCTTAGCCGACACCTATGGCTACACCTTC. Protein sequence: CASSLADTYGYTF.

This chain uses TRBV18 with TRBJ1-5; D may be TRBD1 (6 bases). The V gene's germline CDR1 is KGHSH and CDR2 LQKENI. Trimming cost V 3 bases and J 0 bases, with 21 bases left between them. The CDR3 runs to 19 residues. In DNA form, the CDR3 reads TGTGCCAGCTCACCCCCCGGCCGGACAGAGGGCAATAGCAATCAGCCCCAGCATTTT. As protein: CASSPPGRTEGNSNQPQHF.

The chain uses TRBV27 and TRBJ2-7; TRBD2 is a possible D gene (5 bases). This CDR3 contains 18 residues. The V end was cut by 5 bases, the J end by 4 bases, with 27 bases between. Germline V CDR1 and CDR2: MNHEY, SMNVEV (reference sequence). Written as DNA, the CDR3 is TGTGCCAGCAGTACATCGGCCCCGACGGACTCTCTCCTATACGAGCAGTACTTC. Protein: CASSTSAPTDSLLYEQYF.

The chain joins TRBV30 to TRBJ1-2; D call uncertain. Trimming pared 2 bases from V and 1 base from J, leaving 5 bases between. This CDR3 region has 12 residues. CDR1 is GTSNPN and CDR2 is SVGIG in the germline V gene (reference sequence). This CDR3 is CAWSTNNYGYTF. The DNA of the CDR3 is TGTGCCTGGAGTACAAATAACTATGGCTACACCTTC.

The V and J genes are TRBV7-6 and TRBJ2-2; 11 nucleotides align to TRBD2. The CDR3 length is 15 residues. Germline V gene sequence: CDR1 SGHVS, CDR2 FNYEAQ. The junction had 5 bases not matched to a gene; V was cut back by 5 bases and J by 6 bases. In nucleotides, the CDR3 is TGTGCCAGCAGCCGAGGGACTAGCGGAGCCGGGGAGCTGTTTTTT. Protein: CASSRGTSGAGELFF.

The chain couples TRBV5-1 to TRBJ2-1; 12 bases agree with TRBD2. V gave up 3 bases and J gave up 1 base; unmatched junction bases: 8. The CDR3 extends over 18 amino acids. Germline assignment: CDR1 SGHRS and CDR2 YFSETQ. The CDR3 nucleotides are TGCGCCAGCAGCTGGCCGACTAGCGGGGGCCCGTCCTACAATGAGCAGTTCTTC. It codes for CASSWPTSGGPSYNEQFF.

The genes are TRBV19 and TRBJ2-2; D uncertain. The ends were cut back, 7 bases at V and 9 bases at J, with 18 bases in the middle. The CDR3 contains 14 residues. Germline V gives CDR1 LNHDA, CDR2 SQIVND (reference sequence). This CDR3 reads CASTDSRLGWELFF. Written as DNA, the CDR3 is TGTGCCAGTACGGATAGCCGATTAGGCTGGGAGCTGTTTTTT.

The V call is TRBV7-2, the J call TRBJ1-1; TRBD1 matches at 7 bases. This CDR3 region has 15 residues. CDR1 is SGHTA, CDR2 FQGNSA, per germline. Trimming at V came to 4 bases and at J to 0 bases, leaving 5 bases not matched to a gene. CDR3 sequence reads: CASSSQTGLNTEAFF. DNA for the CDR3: TGTGCCAGCAGCTCCCAGACAGGGCTGAACACTGAAGCTTTCTTT.

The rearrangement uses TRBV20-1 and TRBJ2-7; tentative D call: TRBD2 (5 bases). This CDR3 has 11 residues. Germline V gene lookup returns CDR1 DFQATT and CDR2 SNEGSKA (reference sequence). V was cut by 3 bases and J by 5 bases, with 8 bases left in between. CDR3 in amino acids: CSASDGDEQYF. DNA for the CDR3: TGCAGTGCTAGTGACGGGGACGAGCAGTACTTC.

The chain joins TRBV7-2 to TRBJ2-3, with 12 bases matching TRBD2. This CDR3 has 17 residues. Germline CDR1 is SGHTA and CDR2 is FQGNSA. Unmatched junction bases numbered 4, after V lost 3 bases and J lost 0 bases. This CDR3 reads CASSFGLAGTSTDTQYF. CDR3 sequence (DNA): TGTGCCAGCAGCTTTGGACTAGCGGGAACTAGCACAGATACGCAGTATTTT.

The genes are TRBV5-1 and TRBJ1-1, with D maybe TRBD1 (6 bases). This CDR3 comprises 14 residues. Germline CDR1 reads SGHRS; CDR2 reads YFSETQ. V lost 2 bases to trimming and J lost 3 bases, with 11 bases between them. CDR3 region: CASSFGGQYTEAFF. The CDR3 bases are TGCGCCAGCAGCTTTGGTGGACAGTACACTGAAGCTTTCTTT.

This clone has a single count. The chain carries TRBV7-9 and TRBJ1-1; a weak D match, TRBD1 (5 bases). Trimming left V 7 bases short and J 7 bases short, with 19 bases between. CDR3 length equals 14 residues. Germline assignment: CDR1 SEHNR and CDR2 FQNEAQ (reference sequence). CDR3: CASTLAGLSNEAFF. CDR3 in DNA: TGTGCCAGCACCCTCGCAGGGTTATCGAATGAAGCTTTCTTT.

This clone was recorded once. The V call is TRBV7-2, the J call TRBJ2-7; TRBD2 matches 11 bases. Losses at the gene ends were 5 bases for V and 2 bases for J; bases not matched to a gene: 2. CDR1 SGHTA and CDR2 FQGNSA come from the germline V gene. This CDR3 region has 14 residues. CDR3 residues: CASSATSGTYEQYF. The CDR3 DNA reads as TGTGCCAGCAGCGCGACTAGCGGGACCTACGAGCAGTACTTC.

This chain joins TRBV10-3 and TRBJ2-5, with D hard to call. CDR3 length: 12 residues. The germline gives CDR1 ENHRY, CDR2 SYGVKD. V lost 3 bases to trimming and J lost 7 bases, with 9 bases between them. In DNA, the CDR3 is TGTGCCATCAGTGAAACACCGGGGACCCAGTACTTC. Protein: CAISETPGTQYF.

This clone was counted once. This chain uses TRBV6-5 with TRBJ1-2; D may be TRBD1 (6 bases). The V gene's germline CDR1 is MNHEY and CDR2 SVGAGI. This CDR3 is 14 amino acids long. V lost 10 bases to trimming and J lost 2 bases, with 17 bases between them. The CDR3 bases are TGTGCCAACAGAGAGGGGGTGGAGAACTATGGCTACACCTTC. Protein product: CANREGVENYGYTF.

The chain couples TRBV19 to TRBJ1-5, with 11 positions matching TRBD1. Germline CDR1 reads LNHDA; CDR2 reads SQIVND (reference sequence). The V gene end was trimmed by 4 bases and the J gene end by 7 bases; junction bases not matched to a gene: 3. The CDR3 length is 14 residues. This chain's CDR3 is CASSTGQGVQPQHF. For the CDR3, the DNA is TGTGCCAGTAGTACGGGACAGGGGGTCCAGCCCCAGCATTTT.